This T cell receptor beta chain emerged from a study of response to subunit inactivated influenza vaccine. Study results and limitations: Authors suggested few new T cells are recruited by each seasonal influenza vaccination.

In TCRdb, the RT-PCR reads were re-called with MiXCR into one record per CDR3 protein. The sample has roughly 650,000 distinct CDR3 sequences; around 15% are singletons. Worth noting for this clonotype: Its antigen is still unknown.

The source is a man aged 50-60 years who received an inactivated influenza vaccine. Source: PBMCs from blood, taken about 14 days before vaccination.

In DNA, the CDR3 is TGTGCCAGCAGCTCGGGACAGACTAATGAAAAACTGTTTTTT. Translating gives CASSSGQTNEKLFF. This chain joins TRBV7-9 and TRBJ1-4; 7 bases agree with TRBD1. The junction had 1 base not matched to a gene; V was cut back by 4 bases and J by 2 bases. This CDR3 has 14 residues. Per the germline V gene, CDR1 is SEHNR and CDR2 is FQNEAQ (reference sequence).